This TCR beta chain was sequenced for a study of T cells in Graves' hyperthyroidism and ophthalmopathy. Study observations and caveats: Ophthalmopathy stood apart from stable hyperthyroidism in a 13 V-J model.

This clonotype was recorded at least ten times. The antigen is unknown. Each person with ophthalmopathy scored at least 3 on the Clinical Activity Score, reached NOSPECS grade 4 or higher, and had been ill under 3 months. The diagnostic basis comprised clinical symptoms, serum thyroxine and TRAb, thyroid ultrasound and orbital computed tomography. Fresh peripheral blood, around 9.5 ml, yielded the PBMCs. There were TCR beta CDR3 regions amplified from RNA transcripts. RT-PCR in the first round (using the HTBI primer set) targeted the TCR CDR3. TCRdb re-called the multiplex PCR reads with MiXCR, one entry per CDR3 protein. Of hundreds of thousands of distinct CDR3 sequences in the sample, about 15% were seen once. The sequencing sample was made of blood. This clonotype was sampled from a man between 18 and 29 years old with Graves' ophthalmopathy.

The CDR3 nucleotides are TGTGCCAGCAATCGCTGGACAGATACGCAGTATTTT. It encodes CASNRWTDTQYF. The V call is TRBV2, the J call TRBJ2-3; D ambiguous. Germline V CDR1 and CDR2: SNHLY, FYNNEI. The V gene lost 7 bases and the J gene lost 3 bases, with 8 bases spanning the gap. The CDR3 covers 12 residues. Together with reference TRBV2 and TRBJ2-3, the CDR3 gives the full variable domain: EPEVTQTPSHQVTQMGQEVILRCVPISNHLYFYWYRQILGQKVEFLVSFYNNEISEKSEIFDDQFSVERPDGSNFTLKIRSTKLEDSAMYFCASNRWTDTQYFGPGTRLTVL.